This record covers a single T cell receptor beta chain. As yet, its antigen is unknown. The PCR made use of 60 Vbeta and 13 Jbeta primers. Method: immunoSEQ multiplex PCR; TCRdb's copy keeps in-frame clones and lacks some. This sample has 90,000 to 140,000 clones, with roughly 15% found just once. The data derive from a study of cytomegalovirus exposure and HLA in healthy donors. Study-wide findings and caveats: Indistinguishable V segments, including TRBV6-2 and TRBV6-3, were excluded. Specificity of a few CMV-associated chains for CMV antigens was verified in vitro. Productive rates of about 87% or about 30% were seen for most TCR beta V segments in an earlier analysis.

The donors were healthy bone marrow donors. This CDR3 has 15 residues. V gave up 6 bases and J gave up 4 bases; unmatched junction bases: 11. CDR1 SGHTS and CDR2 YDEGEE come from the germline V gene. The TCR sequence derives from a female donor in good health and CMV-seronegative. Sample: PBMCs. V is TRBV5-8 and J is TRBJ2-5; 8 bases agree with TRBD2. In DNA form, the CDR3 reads TGTGCCAGCAATGCCGGGAGGGGGGCCGGAGAGACCCAGTACTTC. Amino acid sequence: CASNAGRGAGETQYF.